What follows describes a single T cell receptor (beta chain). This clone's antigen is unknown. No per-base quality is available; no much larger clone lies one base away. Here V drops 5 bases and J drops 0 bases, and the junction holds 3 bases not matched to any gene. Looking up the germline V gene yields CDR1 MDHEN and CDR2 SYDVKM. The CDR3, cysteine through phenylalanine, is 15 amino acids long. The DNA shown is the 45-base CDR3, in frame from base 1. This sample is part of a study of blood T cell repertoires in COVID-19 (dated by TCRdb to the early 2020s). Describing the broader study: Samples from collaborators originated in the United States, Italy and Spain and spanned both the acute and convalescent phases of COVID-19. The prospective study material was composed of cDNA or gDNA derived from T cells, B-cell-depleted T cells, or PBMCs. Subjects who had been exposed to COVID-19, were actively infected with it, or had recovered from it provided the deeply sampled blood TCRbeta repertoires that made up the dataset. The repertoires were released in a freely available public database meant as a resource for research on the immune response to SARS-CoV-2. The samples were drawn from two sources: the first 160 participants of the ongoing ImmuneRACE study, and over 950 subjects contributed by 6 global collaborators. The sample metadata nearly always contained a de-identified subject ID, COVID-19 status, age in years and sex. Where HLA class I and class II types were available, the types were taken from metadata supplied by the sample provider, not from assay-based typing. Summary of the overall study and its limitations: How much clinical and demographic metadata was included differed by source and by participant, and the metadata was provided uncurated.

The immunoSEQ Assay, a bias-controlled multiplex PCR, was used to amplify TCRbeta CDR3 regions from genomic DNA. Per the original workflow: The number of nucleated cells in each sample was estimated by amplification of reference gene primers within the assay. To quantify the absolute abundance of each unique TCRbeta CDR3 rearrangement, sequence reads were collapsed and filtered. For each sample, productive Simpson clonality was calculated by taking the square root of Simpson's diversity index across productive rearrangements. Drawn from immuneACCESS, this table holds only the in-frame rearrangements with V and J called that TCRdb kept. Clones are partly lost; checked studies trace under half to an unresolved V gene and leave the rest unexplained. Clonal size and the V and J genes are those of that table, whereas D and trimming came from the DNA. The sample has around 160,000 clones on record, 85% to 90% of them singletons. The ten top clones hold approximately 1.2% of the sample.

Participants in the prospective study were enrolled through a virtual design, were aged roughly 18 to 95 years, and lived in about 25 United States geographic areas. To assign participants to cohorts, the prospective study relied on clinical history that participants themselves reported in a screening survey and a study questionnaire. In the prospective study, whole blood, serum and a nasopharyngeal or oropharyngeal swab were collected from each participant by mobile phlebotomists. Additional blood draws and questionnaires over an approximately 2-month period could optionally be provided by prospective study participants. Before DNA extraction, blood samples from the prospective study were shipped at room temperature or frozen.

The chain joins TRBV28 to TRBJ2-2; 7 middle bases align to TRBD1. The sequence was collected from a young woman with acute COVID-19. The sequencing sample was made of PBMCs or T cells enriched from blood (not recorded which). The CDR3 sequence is CASSIDRANTGELFF. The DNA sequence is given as TGTGCCAGCAGTATTGACAGGGCGAACACCGGGGAGCTGTTTTTT.